The 9 T cell receptor beta chains reported below all come from one sample, sequenced in a study of blood T cell repertoires in COVID-19. Using immunoSEQ multiplex PCR, the repertoire was profiled, and TCRdb retains in-frame clones only, with some absent. The sample has roughly 68,000 clones, about 87% seen once; the top ten hold 5% to 7%. Sequenced sample: peripheral blood. Source of these receptors: a woman in her 70s with acute or convalescent COVID-19.

There are a few counts of this clone. A junction end diverges from the germline sequence, so it may reflect a read error. V usage is TRBV5-6 and J usage is TRBJ1-1; D is possibly TRBD1 (6 bases). Germline V lookup: CDR1 SGHDT, CDR2 YYEEEE. The CDR3 contains 14 residues. The CDR3 spells CASSAGAMKTEAFF. CDR3 bases: TGTGCCAGCAGCGCGGGGGCGATGAAAACTGAAGCTTTCTTT.

The rearrangement uses TRBV10-1 and TRBJ1-4, with 8 bases aligning to TRBD1. The CDR3 contains 13 residues. The ends lost 8 bases at V and 8 bases at J; junction bases unmatched: 7. CDR1 is WNHNN and CDR2 is SYGVQD in the germline V gene (reference sequence). The CDR3 is CASGTGQREKLFF. Written as DNA, the CDR3 is TGCGCCAGCGGGACAGGACAAAGGGAAAAACTGTTTTTT.

The chain carries TRBV27 and TRBJ2-1; weak D call: TRBD1 (5 bases). CDR1 is MNHEY and CDR2 is SMNVEV in the germline V gene (reference sequence). Deletions cut 7 bases from V and 6 bases from J, with 16 bases between. The CDR3 consists of 14 residues. CDR3 sequence: CASTPIQGFNEQFF. The CDR3 DNA reads TGTGCCAGCACGCCCATTCAGGGTTTCAATGAGCAGTTCTTC.

The gene calls are TRBV30 and TRBJ1-2, with TRBD1 as a possible D gene (5 bases). Trimming pared 1 base from V and 8 bases from J, leaving 11 bases between. This CDR3 is built from 12 residues. CDR1 and CDR2 from the germline V gene are GTSNPN and SVGIG (reference sequence). This CDR3 is CAWSERGEGYTF. CDR3 nucleotides: TGTGCCTGGAGTGAGCGGGGGGAGGGCTACACCTTC.

This clone has only one observation. V gene TRBV5-1 combines with J gene TRBJ1-1; 9 bases line up with TRBD1. The CDR3 runs to 15 residues. V shed 4 bases and J 0 bases; nucleotides not matched to a gene: 4. Germline V gene data show CDR1 as SGHRS and CDR2 as YFSETQ. CDR3 sequence: CASSPGQGMNTEAFF. DNA for the CDR3: TGCGCCAGCAGCCCCGGACAGGGGATGAACACTGAAGCTTTCTTT.

This chain links TRBV7-9 with TRBJ1-1, with TRBD1 as a possible D gene (5 bases). The CDR3 is 14 residues long. The V end lost 2 bases, the J end lost 5 bases, and 12 bases lay between the germline ends. Germline CDR1 SEHNR, CDR2 FQNEAQ (reference sequence). Here the CDR3 DNA reads TGTGCCAGCAGCTTACAGGGAATTGGAACTGAAGCTTTCTTT. Amino acid sequence: CASSLQGIGTEAFF.

This CDR3 is CASSSRDRGNQPQHF. CDR3 coding DNA: TGTGCCAGTAGTAGTCGGGACAGAGGCAATCAGCCCCAGCATTTT. The rearrangement uses TRBV19 and TRBJ1-5; 7 bases fit TRBD1. The V gene end was trimmed by 4 bases and the J gene end by 2 bases; junction bases not matched to a gene: 5. CDR3 length equals 15 residues. Looked up from germline, CDR1 is LNHDA and CDR2 is SQIVND (reference sequence).

The gene calls are TRBV30 and TRBJ1-2; D gene unclear. CDR3 length equals 14 residues. V lost 1 base and J lost 8, with 17 bases in between. CDR1 and CDR2 from the germline V gene are GTSNPN and SVGIG (reference sequence). CDR3 loop: CAWSAGSTIGGYTF. The CDR3 nucleotides are TGTGCCTGGAGTGCCGGGAGCACCATAGGAGGCTACACCTTC.

The J gene is TRBJ1-2, the V gene TRBV6-5, with TRBD1 matching over 10 bases. The ends lost 5 bases at V and 3 bases at J; junction bases unmatched: 6. The CDR3 loop spans 15 amino acids. CDR1 and CDR2 from the germline V gene are MNHEY and SVGAGI. Here the CDR3 DNA reads TGTGCCAGCAGTCATCGGACAGGGGGAGACTATGGCTACACCTTC. Translation gives CASSHRTGGDYGYTF.